The source of this T cell receptor (beta chain) is a study of blood T cells in healthy people across ages. Study findings and constraints: Long-lived donors carried more naive CD4+ cells and greater diversity than aged donors. TCR beta diversity, measured per million T cells, fell in a roughly linear way with age.

In regard to this clonotype: Its antigen is undetermined.

Sample-barcoded 5' priming and a J-beta primer mix drove a second PCR of roughly 6 to 12 cycles. From the 5' RACE reads, TCRdb called clonotypes with MiXCR, one entry per CDR3 protein. The table includes 1.5 million to 2 million distinct CDR3 sequences, approximately 28% detected once. The length of the CDR3 is 13 residues. Germline V CDR1 and CDR2: SEHNR, FQNEAQ (reference sequence). Trimming removed 5 bases from V and 10 bases from J; junction bases left unmatched: 4. This TCR came from a woman aged 25-40 years in good health. This chain joins TRBV7-9 and TRBJ1-6, with TRBD1 matching over 8 bases. Sequencing was performed on blood. Written as DNA, the CDR3 is TGTGCCAGCAGCGTGGACAGGGTCTCACCCCTCCACTTT. Translation gives CASSVDRVSPLHF.